The text below deals with one T cell receptor beta chain. No cognate antigen has been identified for it. Nothing much larger sits one base from this clone, and base qualities are not available. The data are from a study of blood T cells in healthy people across ages (dated by TCRdb to between 2014 and 2017). Turning to the overall study: In model experiments, template switching captured about one uniquely barcoded TCR beta cDNA molecule for every two T cells. The donors were divided into four age groups: young (average approximately 16 years), middle-aged (approximately 39), aged (approximately 62) and long-lived (roughly 88). To avoid experimental bias, donors of different ages were randomly spread across the sequencing lanes. Age-related changes in TCR beta repertoire diversity were measured in the study by deep sequencing normalized with unique cDNA molecular identifiers. For two donors (one aged 18 to 30 and one aged 80 or older), the study analyzed two additional independent replicas of 1 million unique cDNA reads from the same blood draw. Overall results and qualifications from the work: Compared with the aged group, the long-lived group had more naive CD4+ T cells, fewer expanded clones and increased TCR diversity, suggesting age selection. Bulk unsorted PBMC profiling prevented conclusive comparison of naive and antigen-experienced compartments. Observed TCR beta diversity per million T cells fell roughly linearly with age, and a significant reduction was already apparent by age roughly 40. Estimates of total diversity based on one million sequenced T cells were regarded as lower bounds and as underestimates. Because the CMV infection status of the donors was unknown, age-related changes in expanded clonotypes may potentially have been confounded. A strong correlation was found between observed TCR beta diversity and the percentage of naive T cells measured by flow cytometry.

The library was generated by 5' RACE. Instrument on record: Illumina HiSeq 2500. A second about 6 to 11 cycle PCR used a sample-barcoded 5' primer and a J-beta primer mix. A unique molecular identifier was introduced onto each TCR beta cDNA molecule by a template-switch 5' adaptor carrying 12 random nucleotides. Each sample yielded at least 2.5 million CDR3-containing paired-end reads. First-strand cDNA was synthesized from all RNA with the Mint cDNA synthesis kit, primed by a TRBC-specific oligonucleotide. All cDNA was treated with uracil-DNA glycosylase and then went through a first 18-cycle PCR with the universal primers M1SS and BC2_uni_R. The authors' pipeline ran thus. Each sample was normalized by randomly selecting 1 million high-quality reads, each carrying a distinct molecular identifier. Reads with shared molecular identifiers were discarded instead of being binned into consensus sequences. MiTCR, set to a Q25 quality threshold and the strictest error-elimination algorithm, was used for CDR3 identification, clonotype clustering and error correction. A nonparametric unseen species model with Euler transformation was used to estimate lower-bound total TCR beta diversity. Starting from the raw public reads, TCRdb applied fastp trimming at Q25, assembled clones with MiXCR and retained in-frame beta chains. CDR3 protein sequences are deduplicated, and each keeps its most common genes and DNA. TCRdb assigned the V and J calls; the authors' analysis was not used. This sample is represented by about 1.5 million distinct CDR3 sequences; less than 45% of them were singletons. The leading ten clones occupy 4% of the sample.

Taken from the germline V gene (reference sequence), the CDR1 and CDR2 loops are PRHDT and FYEKMQ. V gives up 6 bases and J gives up 7 bases, and the segment between their germline ends measures 19 bases. Measured from the cysteine to the phenylalanine, the CDR3 is 15 residues long. Only CDR3 DNA is held: 45 bases, read in frame from base 1. The approximately 40 donors, aged roughly 6 to 95 years, were systemically healthy Caucasian individuals from Russia. Each donor gave 8 to 10 milliliters of peripheral blood, collected into EDTA-treated Vacutainer tubes. Ficoll-Paque density-gradient centrifugation was used to isolate PBMCs, with at least 7 million obtained per sample. Trizol reagent was used to extract total RNA from the PBMCs, yielding at least 6 micrograms per sample. The percentages of naive CD45RAhigh/CD27high T cells were determined by flow cytometry on a PBMC aliquot from every donor.

The sequenced sample was blood. The receptor comes from a woman between 18 and 29 years old in good health. The chain is assembled from TRBV13 and TRBJ2-1; the D segment could be TRBD2, given 6 matching bases. The nucleotides are TGTGCCAGCAGTCCGGGGCGGGGAAGTTGGAATGAGCAGTTCTTC. Its amino acids are CASSPGRGSWNEQFF.